This T cell receptor beta chain was sequenced during a study of cytomegalovirus exposure and HLA in healthy donors. PCR used 60 Vbeta primers and 13 Jbeta primers. The protocol was immunoSEQ multiplex PCR, while the TCRdb copy is restricted to in-frame clones and leaves out a portion. The sample yields 170,000 or so clones, 65% to 90% seen once. The CDR3 has 11 residues. Trimming left V 5 bases short and J 6 bases short, with 5 bases between. Germline loops: CDR1 SGHAT, CDR2 FQNNGV. This chain connects TRBV11-2 to TRBJ2-1, with no clear D. Sequences were obtained from PBMCs. The source is a man aged 45-60 years in good health and CMV-seropositive. As DNA, the CDR3 is TGTGCCAGCAGCCCTATCAATGAGCAGTTCTTC. Amino acid sequence: CASSPINEQFF.